Sequencing of this T cell receptor beta chain was carried out in a study of CD8 T cells in Susac syndrome. Reverse transcription used about 0.45 to 1 ug RNA and random hexamers. TCRdb ran MiXCR on the immunoSEQ multiplex PCR reads and lists one entry per CDR3 protein. Here the sample spans approximately 270,000 distinct CDR3 sequences, 85% to 95% being singletons. The CDR3 has 15 amino acids. Per the germline V gene, CDR1 is SGHNT and CDR2 is YYREEE (reference sequence). The V end lost 1 base, the J end lost 3 bases, and 13 bases lay between the germline ends. TEMRA cells were FACS-enriched and CD8+ and CD4+ T cells negatively isolated.

The sequence was obtained from a human donor with multiple sclerosis. Sample: CD4+ T cells from PBMCs. The chain combines TRBV5-4 with TRBJ2-5; either TRBD1 or TRBD2 may supply D (5 bases each). CDR3 region: CASSLKGLGEETQYF. Written as DNA, the CDR3 is TGTGCCAGCAGCTTGAAGGGGTTGGGGGAAGAGACCCAGTACTTC.